The T cell receptor beta chain under discussion was sequenced for a study of blood T cell repertoires in COVID-19. Recovered status in Cohort 3 required two negative PCRs, clearance, or symptom resolution. Trimming removed 6 bases from V and 2 bases from J; junction bases left unmatched: 4. Germline V gives CDR1 MNHEY, CDR2 SVGAGI. The CDR3 contains 14 residues. Sequencing used immunoSEQ multiplex PCR; TCRdb keeps in-frame clones, though not all of them. The profile shows about 160,000 clones, roughly 90% of them singletons. The receptor comes from a woman between 50 and 59 years old who had recovered from COVID-19. The gene calls are TRBV6-5 and TRBJ2-7, with 10 bases lining up with TRBD1. The sample taken for sequencing was PBMCs or T cells enriched from blood (not recorded which). In DNA form, the CDR3 reads TGTGCCAGCAGCGGACAGGGGGTCACCTACGAGCAGTACTTC. It codes for CASSGQGVTYEQYF.